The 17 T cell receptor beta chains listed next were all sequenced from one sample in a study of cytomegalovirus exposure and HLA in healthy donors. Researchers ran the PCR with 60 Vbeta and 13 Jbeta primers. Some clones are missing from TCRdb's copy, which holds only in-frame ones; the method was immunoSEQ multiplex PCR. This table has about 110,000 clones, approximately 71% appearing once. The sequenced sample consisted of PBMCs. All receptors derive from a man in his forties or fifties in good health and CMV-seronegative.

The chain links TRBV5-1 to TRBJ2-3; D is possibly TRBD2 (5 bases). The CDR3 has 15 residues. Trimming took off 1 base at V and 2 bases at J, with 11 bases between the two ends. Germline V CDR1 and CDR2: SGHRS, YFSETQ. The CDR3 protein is CASSLSGLDTDTQYF. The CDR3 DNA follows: TGCGCCAGCAGCTTGTCCGGACTGGACACAGATACGCAGTATTTT.

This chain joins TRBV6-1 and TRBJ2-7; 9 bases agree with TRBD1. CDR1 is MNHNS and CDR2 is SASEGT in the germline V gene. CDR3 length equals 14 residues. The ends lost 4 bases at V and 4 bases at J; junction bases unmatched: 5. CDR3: CASSVDRGRYEQYF. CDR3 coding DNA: TGTGCCAGCAGTGTGGACAGGGGAAGGTACGAGCAGTACTTC.

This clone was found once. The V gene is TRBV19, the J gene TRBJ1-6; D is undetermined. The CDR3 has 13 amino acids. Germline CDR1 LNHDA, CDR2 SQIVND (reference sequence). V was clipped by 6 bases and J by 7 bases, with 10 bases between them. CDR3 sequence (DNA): TGTGCCAGTAGAACGGTTCCAAATTCACCCCTCCACTTT. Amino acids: CASRTVPNSPLHF.

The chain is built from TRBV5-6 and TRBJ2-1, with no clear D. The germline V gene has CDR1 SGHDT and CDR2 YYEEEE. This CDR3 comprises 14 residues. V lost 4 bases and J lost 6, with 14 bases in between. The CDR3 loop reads CASSRQRIGNEQFF. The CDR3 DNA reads TGTGCCAGCAGCCGTCAGAGGATCGGCAATGAGCAGTTCTTC.

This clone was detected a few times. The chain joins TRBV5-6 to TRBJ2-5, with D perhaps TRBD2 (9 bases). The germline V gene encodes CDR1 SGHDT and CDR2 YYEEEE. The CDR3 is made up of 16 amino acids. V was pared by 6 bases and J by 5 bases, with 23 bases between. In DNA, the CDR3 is TGTGCCAGCATCCAGGGGGCGGGGGGGCCCGTGGAGACCCAGTACTTC. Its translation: CASIQGAGGPVETQYF. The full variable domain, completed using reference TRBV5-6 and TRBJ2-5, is DAGVTQSPTHLIKTRGQQVTLRCSPKSGHDTVSWYQQALGQGPQFIFQYYEEEERQRGNFPDRFSGHQFPNYSSELNVNALLLGDSALYLCASIQGAGGPVETQYFGPGTRLLVL.

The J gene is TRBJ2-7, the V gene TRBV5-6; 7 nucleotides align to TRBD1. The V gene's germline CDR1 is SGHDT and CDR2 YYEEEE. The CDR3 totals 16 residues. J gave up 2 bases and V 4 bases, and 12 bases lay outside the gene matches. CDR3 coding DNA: TGTGCCAGCAGCCGGCCGAAGACAGGGTCTCCCTACGAGCAGTACTTC. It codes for CASSRPKTGSPYEQYF.

CDR3 bases: TGTGCCAGCAGTTCCCCCGCGGGCTACACCTTC. The encoded protein is CASSSPAGYTF. The chain has TRBV6-5 and TRBJ1-2; D not certain. The germline V gene has CDR1 MNHEY and CDR2 SVGAGI. The CDR3 contains 11 residues. V was shortened by 4 bases and J by 8 bases, with 8 bases between the two germline ends.

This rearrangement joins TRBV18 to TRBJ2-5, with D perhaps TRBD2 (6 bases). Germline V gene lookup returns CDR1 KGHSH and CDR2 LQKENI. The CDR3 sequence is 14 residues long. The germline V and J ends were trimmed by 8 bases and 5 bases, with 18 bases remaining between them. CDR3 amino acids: CASAVGGVGETQYF. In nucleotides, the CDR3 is TGTGCCAGCGCCGTTGGAGGGGTTGGGGAGACCCAGTACTTC.

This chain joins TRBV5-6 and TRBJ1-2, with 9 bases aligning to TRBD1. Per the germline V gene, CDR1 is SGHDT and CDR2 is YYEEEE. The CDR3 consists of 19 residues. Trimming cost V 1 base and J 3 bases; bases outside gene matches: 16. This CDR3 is CASSLLSGTGPLAYYGYTF. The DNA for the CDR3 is TGTGCCAGCAGCTTGCTCTCTGGGACAGGGCCCCTCGCCTACTATGGCTACACCTTC.

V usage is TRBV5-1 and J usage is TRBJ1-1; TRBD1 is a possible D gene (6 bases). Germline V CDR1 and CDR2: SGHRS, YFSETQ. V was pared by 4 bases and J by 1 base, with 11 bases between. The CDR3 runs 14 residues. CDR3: CASSHGQTNTEAFF. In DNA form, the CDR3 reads TGCGCCAGCAGCCACGGACAGACGAACACTGAAGCTTTCTTT.

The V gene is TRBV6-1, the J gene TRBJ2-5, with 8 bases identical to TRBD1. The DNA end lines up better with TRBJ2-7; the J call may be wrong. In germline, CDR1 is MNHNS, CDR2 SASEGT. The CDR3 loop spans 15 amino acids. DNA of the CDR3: TGTGCCAGCAGAGGTACCGGGACAGGACTTTACGAGCAGTACTTC. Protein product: CASRGTGTGLYEQYF.

CDR3 amino acids: CASSSDRENEKLFF. In DNA, the CDR3 is TGTGCCAGCAGCTCGGACAGGGAGAATGAAAAACTGTTTTTT. V is TRBV5-8 and J is TRBJ1-4, with 8 bases matching TRBD1. Germline V gives CDR1 SGHTS, CDR2 YDEGEE. This CDR3 is built from 14 residues. J lost 5 bases, V lost 3 bases, and 3 bases had no gene match. Together with reference TRBV5-8 and TRBJ1-4, the CDR3 gives the full variable domain: EAGVTQSPTHLIKTRGQQATLRCSPISGHTSVYWYQQALGLGLQFLLWYDEGEERNRGNFPPRFSGRQFPNYSSELNVNALELEDSALYLCASSSDRENEKLFFGSGTQLSVL.

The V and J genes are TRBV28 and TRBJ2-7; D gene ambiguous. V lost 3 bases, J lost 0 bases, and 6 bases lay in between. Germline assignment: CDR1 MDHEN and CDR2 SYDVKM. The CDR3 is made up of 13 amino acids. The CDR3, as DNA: TGTGCCAGCAGTTTTGAGAGCTCCTACGAGCAGTACTTC. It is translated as CASSFESSYEQYF.

CDR3 sequence reads: CASSFYGTGGTEAFF. The CDR3 DNA reads TGTGCCAGCAGTTTCTATGGGACAGGGGGCACTGAAGCTTTCTTT. The rearrangement joins TRBV28 to TRBJ1-1; 11 bases match TRBD1. The V and J ends lost 3 bases and 4 bases, in that order; junction bases with no gene match: 4. The CDR3 has 15 residues. Germline lookup yields CDR1 MDHEN and CDR2 SYDVKM.

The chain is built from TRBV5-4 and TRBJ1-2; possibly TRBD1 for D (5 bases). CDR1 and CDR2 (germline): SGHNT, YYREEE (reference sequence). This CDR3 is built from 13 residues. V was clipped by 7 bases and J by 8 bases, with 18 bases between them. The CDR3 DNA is TGTGCCAGCTGGGGAGGGGCAGGTCAGGGCTACACCTTC. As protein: CASWGGAGQGYTF. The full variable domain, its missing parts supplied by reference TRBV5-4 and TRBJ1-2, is ETGVTQSPTHLIKTRGQQVTLRCSSQSGHNTVSWYQQALGQGPQFIFQYYREEENGRGNFPPRFSGLQFPNYSSELNVNALELDDSALYLCASWGGAGQGYTFGSGTRLTVV.

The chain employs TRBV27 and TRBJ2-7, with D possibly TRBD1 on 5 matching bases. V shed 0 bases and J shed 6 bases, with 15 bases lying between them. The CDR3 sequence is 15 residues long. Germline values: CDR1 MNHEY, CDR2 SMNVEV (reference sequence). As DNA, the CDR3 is TGTGCCAGCAGTTTATCGTTCGCCATTACAGGCGAGCAGTACTTC. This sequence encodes CASSLSFAITGEQYF.

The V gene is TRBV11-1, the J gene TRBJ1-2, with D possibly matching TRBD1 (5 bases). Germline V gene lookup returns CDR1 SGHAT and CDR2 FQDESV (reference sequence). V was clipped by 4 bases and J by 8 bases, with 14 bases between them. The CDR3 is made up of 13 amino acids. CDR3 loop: CASSYEPRAGYTF. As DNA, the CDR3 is TGTGCCAGCAGCTACGAACCCAGGGCAGGCTACACCTTC.